The 26 T cell receptor beta chains below come from one sample, sequenced in a study of siplizumab effects on memory and regulatory T cells. TCRdb keeps only in-frame clones here, not all; method: immunoSEQ multiplex PCR. The sample contains about 100,000 clones, around 90% of which appear only once. Material for sequencing was CD4+ T cells sorted from blood. The receptors were gathered from a human donor in good health.

The rearrangement joins TRBV7-3 to TRBJ2-2; 8 bases line up with TRBD2. This CDR3 is built from 16 residues. Germline V CDR1 and CDR2: SGHTA, FQGTGA. The V gene end was trimmed by 5 bases and the J gene end by 2 bases; junction bases not matched to a gene: 7. CDR3 in DNA: TGTGCCAGCAGCCGCGGACTAGCCGTAAACACCGGGGAGCTGTTTTTT. Protein: CASSRGLAVNTGELFF.

This clone was recorded once. The chain links TRBV18 to TRBJ1-6; perhaps TRBD1 as D (5 bases). This CDR3 comprises 15 residues. Per the germline V gene, CDR1 is KGHSH and CDR2 is LQKENI. V lost 3 bases and J 9 bases, leaving 15 bases between the germline ends. In DNA, the CDR3 is TGTGCCAGCTCACCGGGCAGGGTGCATGGTTCACCCCTCCACTTT. It specifies CASSPGRVHGSPLHF. The full variable domain, with the rest looked up from reference TRBV18 and TRBJ1-6, is NAGVMQNPRHLVRRRGQEARLRCSPMKGHSHVYWYRQLPEEGLKFMVYLQKENIIDESGMPKERFSAEFPKEGPSILRIQQVVRGDSAAYFCASSPGRVHGSPLHFGNGTRLTVT.

This clone was counted a few times. The V and J genes are TRBV29-1 and TRBJ1-1; the D gene is possibly TRBD1 (6 bases). The CDR3 is made up of 13 amino acids. The germline gives CDR1 SQVTM, CDR2 ANQGSEA. Trimming took 6 bases from V and 0 from J, leaving 11 bases between them. The CDR3 nucleotides are TGCAGCGTCGGACAGTTCATGAACACTGAAGCTTTCTTT. It translates to CSVGQFMNTEAFF.

The rearrangement joins TRBV18 to TRBJ2-5; TRBD1 might be the D (5 bases). V lost 2 bases and J 4 bases, leaving 5 bases between the germline ends. The CDR3 is 12 amino acids. Germline-derived CDR1 and CDR2 are KGHSH and LQKENI. This CDR3 is CASSPGAETQYF. The DNA for the CDR3 is TGTGCCAGCTCACCAGGGGCAGAGACCCAGTACTTC. The whole variable domain, filled in from reference TRBV18 and TRBJ2-5, reads NAGVMQNPRHLVRRRGQEARLRCSPMKGHSHVYWYRQLPEEGLKFMVYLQKENIIDESGMPKERFSAEFPKEGPSILRIQQVVRGDSAAYFCASSPGAETQYFGPGTRLLVL.

This chain joins TRBV19 and TRBJ1-1; maybe TRBD1 (5 bases). The ends were cut back, 6 bases at V and 5 bases at J, with 13 bases in the middle. The CDR3 is 13 amino acids. Germline V lookup: CDR1 LNHDA, CDR2 SQIVND (reference sequence). CDR3 in amino acids: CASRRQTGTEAFF. CDR3 DNA: TGTGCCAGTAGGCGACAGACGGGGACTGAAGCTTTCTTT.

The chain links TRBV18 to TRBJ2-7; perhaps TRBD1 as D (5 bases). The CDR3 is 15 residues long. Germline V gene lookup returns CDR1 KGHSH and CDR2 LQKENI. Trimming cost V 1 base and J 7 bases, with 17 bases left between them. The chain's CDR3 is CASSPLSAGNYEQYF. CDR3 bases: TGTGCCAGCTCACCACTTTCGGCAGGGAATTATGAGCAGTACTTC.

This clone was counted once. This rearrangement joins TRBV7-3 to TRBJ2-5; D perhaps matches TRBD2 (7 bases). The V and J ends lost 4 bases and 3 bases respectively, with 12 bases between them. Germline CDR1 SGHTA, CDR2 FQGTGA. The CDR3 loop spans 14 amino acids. CDR3 sequence: CASSSRGGEETQYF. CDR3 sequence (DNA): TGTGCCAGCAGCTCTAGGGGGGGTGAAGAGACCCAGTACTTC.

This clone showed up just once. A much larger clone is a single base away; this may be a read error. This rearrangement joins TRBV4-3 to TRBJ1-3; the D is unclear. Germline CDR1 is LGHNA and CDR2 is YSLEER. Trimming removed 3 bases at V and 0 bases at J, with 6 bases between. CDR3 length: 14 amino acids. The CDR3: CASSHDSSGNTIYF. The CDR3 DNA is TGCGCCAGCAGCCACGACTCCTCTGGAAACACCATATATTTT.

The chain recombines TRBV5-1 with TRBJ1-5, with TRBD1 matching over 9 bases. Germline V gives CDR1 SGHRS, CDR2 YFSETQ. The CDR3 is made up of 15 amino acids. V shed 4 bases, J shed 1 base, and the junction held 3 bases outside the gene matches. The CDR3 sequence: CASSLTGGSNQPQHF. The CDR3 DNA reads TGCGCCAGCAGCCTGACAGGGGGGAGCAATCAGCCCCAGCATTTT.

This clone turned up a few times. This chain connects TRBV19 to TRBJ1-5; 8 bases align to TRBD1. V was pared by 9 bases and J by 1 base, with 8 bases of the junction left unmatched. CDR3 length: 15 residues. Germline V gene lookup returns CDR1 LNHDA and CDR2 SQIVND (reference sequence). The CDR3 bases are TGTGCCAGCAAAGAGGACAGGGTGAGCAATCAGCCCCAGCATTTT. Translation: CASKEDRVSNQPQHF.

V is TRBV2 and J is TRBJ2-7; no firm D call. Germline lookup yields CDR1 SNHLY and CDR2 FYNNEI. The CDR3 is made up of 12 amino acids. V was clipped by 4 bases and J by 0 bases, with 4 bases between them. Here the CDR3 reads CASSGDSYEQYF. The CDR3 coding sequence is TGTGCCAGCAGTGGGGACTCCTACGAGCAGTACTTC.

The chain combines TRBV5-4 with TRBJ2-2; possibly TRBD2 for D (6 bases). Germline CDR1 SGHNT, CDR2 YYREEE (reference sequence). Trimming pared 1 base from V and 3 bases from J, leaving 16 bases between. The CDR3 runs 17 residues. CDR3 region: CASSLKLRGGDTGELFF. CDR3 nucleotide sequence: TGTGCCAGCAGCTTGAAATTGCGGGGCGGGGACACCGGGGAGCTGTTTTTT.

The CDR3 spells CASSPTAQGLAKNIQYF. The CDR3 DNA is TGTGCCAGTAGTCCAACAGCGCAGGGGCTAGCCAAAAACATTCAGTACTTC. This chain uses TRBV19 with TRBJ2-4, with D possibly matching TRBD1 (6 bases). Germline V gene data show CDR1 as LNHDA and CDR2 as SQIVND (reference sequence). V lost 5 bases and J lost 0, with 17 bases in between. The CDR3 runs 17 residues.

In DNA, the CDR3 is TGTGCCAGCAGTCCAGACCAGGGAACCTACGAGCAGTACTTC. This encodes CASSPDQGTYEQYF. V and J are TRBV27 and TRBJ2-7; D might be TRBD1 (5 bases). V gave up 5 bases and J gave up 2 bases, with 13 bases separating them. CDR1 is MNHEY and CDR2 is SMNVEV in the germline V gene (reference sequence). This CDR3 contains 14 residues.

This clone was seen a handful of times. The chain links TRBV27 to TRBJ2-1; possibly TRBD1 or TRBD2 for D (6 bases each). There are 13 residues in the CDR3. The germline V gene encodes CDR1 MNHEY and CDR2 SMNVEV (reference sequence). V lost 2 bases and J lost 7, with 9 bases in between. For the CDR3, the DNA is TGTGCCAGCAGTTTACAGGGGAGGAATGAGCAGTTCTTC. It encodes CASSLQGRNEQFF.

This sequence joins TRBV7-9 and TRBJ2-2; no clear D. Per germline, CDR1 SEHNR and CDR2 FQNEAQ (reference sequence). V gave up 1 base and J gave up 0 bases, with 6 bases separating them. The CDR3 consists of 15 residues. The CDR3 sequence is CASSLGRPNTGELFF. The CDR3 bases are TGTGCCAGCAGCTTAGGACGCCCGAACACCGGGGAGCTGTTTTTT.

This clone was found once. The chain links TRBV5-1 to TRBJ1-2; no reliable D call. CDR1 and CDR2 (germline): SGHRS, YFSETQ. The CDR3 is 17 residues long. Trimming removed 0 bases from V and 0 bases from J, with 15 bases in between. CDR3 protein: CASSLVGSAYANYGYTF. CDR3 in DNA: TGCGCCAGCAGCTTGGTTGGTTCAGCATACGCTAACTATGGCTACACCTTC.

As concerns this clone: The same CDR3 arises from other DNA sequences in this sample as well. The V call is TRBV5-1, the J call TRBJ1-5; 7 bases are a match to TRBD1. Germline V gene lookup returns CDR1 SGHRS and CDR2 YFSETQ. The V gene end was trimmed by 4 bases and the J gene end by 2 bases; junction bases not matched to a gene: 3. The CDR3 runs to 14 residues. CDR3 loop: CASSPGQGNQPQHF. The CDR3 DNA reads TGCGCCAGCAGCCCCGGACAGGGCAATCAGCCCCAGCATTTT.

V usage is TRBV6-4 and J usage is TRBJ2-3; D remains unclear. The ends were cut back, 9 bases at V and 11 bases at J, with 9 bases in the middle. Germline CDR1 reads MRHNA; CDR2 reads SNTAGT. The CDR3 is 9 amino acids. The CDR3 region is CARDEWQYF. The CDR3 nucleotides are TGTGCCAGGGACGAATGGCAGTATTTT.

The V gene is TRBV18, the J gene TRBJ2-1, with no clear D. The CDR3 extends over 16 amino acids. V lost 0 bases, J lost 5 bases, and 14 bases lay in between. Germline V gene sequence: CDR1 KGHSH, CDR2 LQKENI. CDR3 loop: CASSPPWLTGHNEQFF. CDR3 in DNA: TGTGCCAGCTCACCACCGTGGCTTACCGGCCACAATGAGCAGTTCTTC.

The rearrangement links TRBV25-1 to TRBJ2-5; D perhaps matches TRBD1 (6 bases). The CDR3 covers 14 residues. Germline assignment: CDR1 MGHDK and CDR2 SYGVNS. Trimming shortened V by 1 base and J by 5 bases, and 11 bases separated the two germline ends. CDR3 DNA: TGTGCCAGCAGTGAATCTATCCAGGGGGAGACCCAGTACTTC. This translates into CASSESIQGETQYF.

This clone appeared a single time. The chain employs TRBV4-1 and TRBJ2-5, with 13 nucleotides matching TRBD2. V gave up 2 bases and J gave up 7 bases; unmatched junction bases: 4. This CDR3 has 15 amino acids. Germline V gene data show CDR1 as MGHRA and CDR2 as YSYEKL. CDR3 amino acids: CASSQPRLAGGTQYF. CDR3 bases: TGCGCCAGCAGCCAACCCAGACTAGCGGGAGGGACCCAGTACTTC.

This sequence joins TRBV5-1 and TRBJ2-2, with D possibly being TRBD2 (5 bases). Germline-derived CDR1 and CDR2 are SGHRS and YFSETQ. V gave up 4 bases and J gave up 10 bases, with 11 bases separating them. The length of the CDR3 is 12 residues. CDR3 amino acids: CASSEPGLELFF. For the CDR3, the DNA is TGCGCCAGCAGCGAACCGGGATTGGAGCTGTTTTTT. Looking up the rest from reference TRBV5-1 and TRBJ2-2 gives the full variable domain: KAGVTQTPRYLIKTRGQQVTLSCSPISGHRSVSWYQQTPGQGLQFLFEYFSETQRNKGNFPGRFSGRQFSNSRSEMNVSTLELGDSALYLCASSEPGLELFFGEGSRLTVL.

The rearrangement joins TRBV10-3 to TRBJ1-2, with 8 nucleotides matching TRBD1. The J segment lost 7 bases and the V segment lost 3 bases, leaving 7 bases of the junction unmatched. This CDR3 is built from 14 residues. CDR1 is ENHRY, CDR2 SYGVKD, per germline. CDR3 DNA: TGTGCCATCAGTGAAGGACAGGGAGGCCCTGGCTACACCTTC. Its protein product is CAISEGQGGPGYTF.

The CDR3 coding sequence is TGCGCCAGCAGCAGATCACTAGCGGAGACGACGGCATACCTGTTCTTC. Encoded protein: CASSRSLAETTAYLFF. The chain links TRBV5-1 to TRBJ2-1; 8 nucleotides match TRBD2. J was trimmed by 15 bases and V by 4 bases; bases with no gene match: 21. Germline V gives CDR1 SGHRS, CDR2 YFSETQ. The CDR3 runs to 16 residues.

The rearrangement links TRBV30 to TRBJ1-1; 10 nucleotides agree with TRBD1. CDR3 length: 13 residues. V trimming: 4 bases; J trimming: 6 bases; junction bases outside the gene matches: 5. CDR1 GTSNPN and CDR2 SVGIG come from the germline V gene (reference sequence). The CDR3 is CAWTLDRGAEAFF. Written as DNA, the CDR3 is TGTGCCTGGACGTTGGACAGGGGGGCTGAAGCTTTCTTT.